This T cell receptor (beta chain) is from a study of post-analysis software for immune sequencing data. Broader study findings: Compared against controls, patients with multiple sclerosis displayed significantly lower normalized Chao1 diversity. About five TRBV segments occurring more often in patients than controls included TRBV5-6, TRBV5-1 and TRBV20-1.

Prepared TCR beta cDNA libraries contained unique molecular identifiers. Once 1 to 10 million T cells were used, some 500,000 cDNA molecules resulted. From the PCR reads, TCRdb called clonotypes with MiXCR, one entry per CDR3 protein. The repertoire holds hundreds of thousands of distinct CDR3 sequences, with 55% to 60% as singletons. Worth noting for this clonotype: Antigen unknown.

CDR3 length: 17 residues. The J segment lost 0 bases and the V segment lost 3 bases, leaving 7 bases of the junction unmatched. Germline-derived CDR1 and CDR2 are MNHEY and SMNVEV (reference sequence). The V call is TRBV27, the J call TRBJ2-1, with TRBD2 matching over 8 bases. The sequencing sample was made of blood. The source of this sequence is a girl aged 2-10 years with multiple sclerosis. CDR3 nucleotides: TGTGCCAGCAGTTTCGTTGTAGCGGGAAGCTCCTACAATGAGCAGTTCTTC. Translating it yields CASSFVVAGSSYNEQFF.